This T cell receptor (beta chain) came from a study of cytomegalovirus exposure and HLA in healthy donors. Study overall: As an earlier analysis found, about 179 million T cells yielded about 100 million unique TCR beta sequences. Study-level results: Some TCR beta chains (about 180 of them) were listed as cytomegalovirus-associated.

Nominally healthy donors provided the samples, though records likely missed some immune exposures. The PCR contained 60 Vbeta and 13 Jbeta primers. In the authors' methods: Some 12 million shared chains were among the approximately 87 million unique TCR beta chains that a later analysis counted. Only in-frame clones appear in the TCRdb table, and some are missing; sequencing was by immunoSEQ multiplex PCR. From that table come the V and J calls and clone size; the DNA was used to work out D and trimming. The top ten clones hold about 1.4% of a sample with 150,000 to 200,000 clones, more than 60% of them seen once. On this clone: Its antigen is undetermined.

Germline V lookup: CDR1 MDHEN, CDR2 SYDVKM. With 7 bases clipped from V and 4 bases from J, the junction kept 11 bases outside the gene matches. The CDR3 extends over 15 amino acids. The specimen was PBMCs. This TCR was recovered from a woman aged 25-40 years in good health and CMV-seropositive. The chain joins TRBV28 to TRBJ1-1; 8 nucleotides agree with TRBD1. The CDR3 loop reads CASTLGAGGITEAFF. CDR3 DNA sequence: TGTGCCAGCACCCTAGGGGCAGGGGGCATCACTGAAGCTTTCTTT.